One and the same sample provided the 31 T cell receptor beta chains below, sequenced in a study of T-cell reconstitution after alpha-beta-depleted transplantation in children. Preparation of the TCRbeta library involved a method that used unique molecular identifiers. TCRdb re-called the PCR reads through MiXCR, storing one row per CDR3 protein. The repertoire includes around 450,000 distinct CDR3 sequences, roughly 15% of them detected once, and around 30% sits in the top ten. The source was PBMCs, mostly from graft donor cells, collected 360 days after TCRalphabeta/CD19-depleted stem cell transplant. These receptors were obtained from a boy under two years old who had a stem cell transplant for Wiskott-Aldrich syndrome, so the T cells may come from the graft donor.

This clonotype has a handful of counts. The chain joins TRBV13 to TRBJ2-1, with 10 bases identical to TRBD2. Germline loops: CDR1 PRHDT, CDR2 FYEKMQ (reference sequence). The CDR3 has 19 amino acids. Trimming took 5 bases from V and 2 from J; bases not matched to a gene: 15. In nucleotides, the CDR3 is TGTGCCAGCAGCAGCGACAAATTAAGGACTAGCGGAGCCTACAATGAGCAGTTCTTC. Translated: CASSSDKLRTSGAYNEQFF.

Only a few counts were recorded for this clonotype. This chain joins TRBV7-8 and TRBJ2-1, with D perhaps matching TRBD1 (8 bases). V lost 2 bases, J lost 6 bases, and 26 bases lay in between. Germline values: CDR1 SGHVS, CDR2 FQNEAQ. The CDR3 totals 19 residues. CDR3 bases: TGTGCCAGCAGCTTAAGCGGGATTTGGACAGGGATAGAGGGCAATGAGCAGTTCTTC. Encoded protein: CASSLSGIWTGIEGNEQFF.

The chain couples TRBV5-1 to TRBJ2-5; D is unresolved. The CDR3 is made up of 14 amino acids. V dropped 0 bases and J dropped 3 bases, with 9 bases sitting between them. The germline V gene has CDR1 SGHRS and CDR2 YFSETQ. The CDR3 sequence: CASSLGRRKETQYF. The CDR3 bases are TGCGCCAGCAGCTTGGGTAGACGAAAAGAGACCCAGTACTTC.

The chain joins TRBV24-1 to TRBJ2-2; D may be TRBD2 (5 bases). V dropped 11 bases and J dropped 5 bases, with 14 bases sitting between them. The CDR3 sequence is 13 residues long. CDR1 and CDR2 from the germline V gene are KGHDR and SFDVKD. This CDR3 is CAISGGVTGELFF. CDR3 DNA: TGTGCCATCTCTGGAGGCGTGACCGGGGAGCTGTTTTTT.

The chain recombines TRBV30 with TRBJ1-3; D not resolved. The germline V gene encodes CDR1 GTSNPN and CDR2 SVGIG (reference sequence). The CDR3 totals 13 residues. Trimming cost V 3 bases and J 4 bases, with 10 bases left between them. The chain's CDR3 is CAWSSSQGNTIYF. For the CDR3, the DNA is TGTGCCTGGAGCAGCTCTCAGGGAAACACCATATATTTT. Supplemented by reference TRBV30 and TRBJ1-3, the full variable domain reads SQTIHQWPATLVQPVGSPLSLECTVEGTSNPNLYWYRQAAGRGLQLLFYSVGIGQISSEVPQNLSASRPQDRQFILSSKKLLLSDSGFYLCAWSSSQGNTIYFGEGSWLTVV.

This clonotype was seen a handful of times. V and J are TRBV4-1 and TRBJ2-7, with 7 bases that match TRBD1. This CDR3 is 17 amino acids long. Germline-derived CDR1 and CDR2 are MGHRA and YSYEKL. V trimming: 4 bases; J trimming: 3 bases; junction bases outside the gene matches: 15. CDR3 DNA: TGCGCCAGCAGCCCCTTTCTCCGGGACAGTTTTATCTACGAGCAGTACTTC. Translating gives CASSPFLRDSFIYEQYF.

This clonotype was counted ten times or more. The J gene is TRBJ2-1, the V gene TRBV12-3 or TRBV12-4; 12 nucleotides line up with TRBD2. The CDR3 covers 15 residues. Trimming removed 3 bases from V and 7 bases from J; junction bases left unmatched: 4. The CDR3 loop is CASSFLAGGENEQFF. The CDR3 region has the DNA TGTGCCAGCAGTTTCCTAGCGGGGGGGGAAAATGAGCAGTTCTTC.

This clonotype came up a few times. The V gene is TRBV2, the J gene TRBJ2-7; TRBD1 might be the D (5 bases). V lost 6 bases and J 2 bases, leaving 8 bases between the germline ends. The length of the CDR3 is 12 residues. Germline lookup yields CDR1 SNHLY and CDR2 FYNNEI. In DNA form, the CDR3 reads TGTGCCAGCAGGATGACAGCCTACGAGCAGTACTTC. The encoded protein is CASRMTAYEQYF.

The chain recombines TRBV24-1 with TRBJ2-7, with D maybe TRBD1 (5 bases). V was trimmed by 8 bases and J by 6 bases, leaving 13 bases between them. The length of the CDR3 is 12 residues. Germline CDR1 reads KGHDR; CDR2 reads SFDVKD. This CDR3 reads CATKGPLVEQYF. The CDR3 DNA reads TGTGCCACCAAGGGGCCTCTCGTCGAGCAGTACTTC.

This clonotype has at least ten counts. The chain combines TRBV7-2 with TRBJ1-1; 7 bases match TRBD1. The CDR3 contains 13 residues. Losses at the gene ends were 1 base for V and 7 bases for J; bases not matched to a gene: 3. Germline V gene data show CDR1 as SGHTA and CDR2 as FQGNSA. CDR3 in amino acids: CASSLVGQSEAFF. The CDR3 DNA follows: TGTGCCAGCAGCTTAGTGGGACAGAGTGAAGCTTTCTTT.

This clonotype was found many times. The genes are TRBV24-1 and TRBJ2-5; 8 bases map to TRBD1. Germline CDR1 and CDR2: KGHDR and SFDVKD. Germline trimming cut 4 bases from V and 5 bases from J; bases unmatched to any gene: 5. The CDR3 extends over 14 amino acids. CDR3 region: CATSETGVVETQYF. In nucleotides, the CDR3 is TGTGCCACCAGTGAGACAGGGGTGGTGGAGACCCAGTACTTC.

This clonotype showed up just a few times. The genes are TRBV5-1 and TRBJ2-5; 9 bases line up with TRBD1. The junction had 7 bases not matched to a gene; V was cut back by 3 bases and J by 1 base. The CDR3 consists of 16 residues. Germline V gene data show CDR1 as SGHRS and CDR2 as YFSETQ. The CDR3 DNA sequence: TGCGCCAGCAGCTCCGTCCCGGGACAGGGCCAAGAGACCCAGTACTTC. Translation gives CASSSVPGQGQETQYF.

This chain connects TRBV5-1 to TRBJ2-4; 7 positions match TRBD1. CDR1 and CDR2 (germline): SGHRS, YFSETQ. The CDR3 consists of 18 residues. With V trimmed by 2 bases and J by 2 bases, 13 bases remained unmatched. The CDR3 loop is CASSLVQGRLGTKNIQYF. The CDR3, as DNA: TGCGCCAGCAGCTTAGTACAGGGGCGGCTGGGAACCAAAAACATTCAGTACTTC.

This chain joins TRBV3-1 and TRBJ2-3; 7 bases align to TRBD2. CDR3 size: 18 residues. V gave up 1 base and J gave up 0 bases; unmatched junction bases: 10. Germline V gene lookup returns CDR1 LGHDT and CDR2 YNNKEL (reference sequence). The CDR3 protein is CASSQGAVLRGSTDTQYF. The CDR3 nucleotides read TGTGCCAGCAGCCAAGGAGCGGTTCTGCGGGGGAGCACAGATACGCAGTATTTT.

This clonotype was observed a handful of times. The chain carries TRBV7-2 and TRBJ1-3; possible D gene TRBD1, 5 bases. Germline CDR1 is SGHTA and CDR2 is FQGNSA. CDR3 length: 14 residues. V was shortened by 3 bases and J by 4 bases, with 10 bases between the two germline ends. The CDR3 protein is CASSLQGSGNTIYF. CDR3 DNA sequence: TGTGCCAGCAGCTTGCAGGGCAGCGGAAACACCATATATTTT.

This clonotype was picked up a small number of times. V is TRBV3-1 and J is TRBJ2-3, with TRBD2 matching over 13 bases. From germline, CDR1 is LGHDT and CDR2 YNNKEL (reference sequence). CDR3 length equals 16 residues. The trim removed 5 bases at V and 4 bases at J, leaving 6 bases unmatched. Here the CDR3 DNA reads TGTGCCAGCAGCTTACGGACTAGCGGGGGCCCAGATACGCAGTATTTT. It specifies CASSLRTSGGPDTQYF.

This clonotype was observed a few times. CDR3 residues: CASSLKWDIQYF. CDR3 bases: TGTGCCAGCAGCTTAAAGTGGGACATTCAGTACTTC. V gene TRBV7-8 combines with J gene TRBJ2-4; no clear D. Trimming removed 2 bases from V and 8 bases from J, with 7 bases in between. Per the germline V gene, CDR1 is SGHVS and CDR2 is FQNEAQ. The CDR3 loop spans 12 amino acids.

The chain is built from TRBV7-2 and TRBJ2-3; weak D call: TRBD2 (5 bases). This CDR3 is built from 16 residues. CDR1 is SGHTA, CDR2 FQGNSA, per germline. V was shortened by 4 bases and J by 2 bases, with 16 bases between the two germline ends. The CDR3 DNA follows: TGTGCCAGCAGCTCACCCTCAGAGGGCGTCACAGATACGCAGTATTTT. It specifies CASSSPSEGVTDTQYF.

The chain joins TRBV12-3 or TRBV12-4 to TRBJ1-4; 7 bases align to TRBD1. V was clipped by 4 bases and J by 11 bases; unmatched bases: 4. This CDR3 has 12 residues. The CDR3 spells CASSSQGGKLFF. The CDR3 nucleotides are TGTGCCAGCAGTTCGCAGGGGGGCAAACTGTTTTTT.

This chain joins TRBV5-1 and TRBJ1-4, with 7 bases fitting TRBD1. The CDR3 length is 14 residues. Trimming at V came to 4 bases and at J to 7 bases, leaving 7 bases not matched to a gene. Germline CDR1 is SGHRS and CDR2 is YFSETQ. CDR3 in amino acids: CASSPQGYTEKLFF. CDR3 DNA sequence: TGCGCCAGCAGCCCACAGGGGTACACTGAAAAACTGTTTTTT.

This sequence joins TRBV5-6 and TRBJ2-7; 8 nucleotides agree with TRBD1. There are 16 residues in the CDR3. Per germline, CDR1 SGHDT and CDR2 YYEEEE. V dropped 3 bases and J dropped 0; count of bases not matched to a gene: 8. The CDR3 sequence: CASSYVDRGFSYEQYF. The CDR3, as DNA: TGTGCCAGCAGCTACGTTGACAGGGGCTTCTCCTACGAGCAGTACTTC.

This chain joins TRBV29-1 and TRBJ2-5, with TRBD2 as a possible D gene (7 bases). The CDR3 is 13 residues long. The germline V gene has CDR1 SQVTM and CDR2 ANQGSEA. V dropped 4 bases and J dropped 5 bases, with 14 bases sitting between them. The CDR3 DNA follows: TGCAGCGTTGCGTGGGGGGGCCGGGAGACCCAGTACTTC. Its translation is CSVAWGGRETQYF.

The chain carries TRBV20-1 and TRBJ2-1, with TRBD2 matching 14 bases. V lost 3 bases and J lost 1; bases outside the gene matches: 5. This CDR3 comprises 17 residues. Germline values: CDR1 DFQATT, CDR2 SNEGSKA (reference sequence). The chain's CDR3 is CSARGLAGARSYNEQFF. CDR3 DNA sequence: TGCAGTGCTAGGGGACTAGCGGGGGCGCGATCCTACAATGAGCAGTTCTTC.

The chain links TRBV5-5 to TRBJ2-1, with a weak D call TRBD1 (5 bases). Trimming took 5 bases from V and 8 from J, leaving 17 bases between them. In germline, CDR1 is SGHKS, CDR2 YYEKEE (reference sequence). CDR3 length: 14 residues. Here the CDR3 DNA reads TGTGCCAGCAGACGATTGGGGCAGGTGGATGAGCAGTTCTTC. It is translated as CASRRLGQVDEQFF. Together with reference TRBV5-5 and TRBJ2-1, the CDR3 gives the full variable domain: DAGVTQSPTHLIKTRGQQVTLRCSPISGHKSVSWYQQVLGQGPQFIFQYYEKEERGRGNFPDRFSARQFPNYSSELNVNALLLGDSALYLCASRRLGQVDEQFFGPGTRLTVL.

The chain joins TRBV3-1 to TRBJ2-3, with 13 bases identical to TRBD2. The CDR3 sequence is 17 residues long. CDR1 LGHDT and CDR2 YNNKEL come from the germline V gene (reference sequence). Trimming cost V 3 bases and J 6 bases; bases outside gene matches: 9. In DNA form, the CDR3 reads TGTGCCAGCAGCCATCGTCGGCCGGGACTAGCGGGGGATACGCAGTATTTT. Encoded protein: CASSHRRPGLAGDTQYF.

The chain carries TRBV20-1 and TRBJ2-5; possible D gene TRBD1, 5 bases. This CDR3 has 12 amino acids. The germline V and J ends were trimmed by 1 base and 7 bases, with 10 bases remaining between them. CDR1 and CDR2 from the germline V gene are DFQATT and SNEGSKA (reference sequence). The CDR3 DNA follows: TGCAGTGCTAGAGCGGCAGGGTGGACCCAGTACTTC. Translation gives CSARAAGWTQYF.

This clonotype has only a few counts. J is TRBJ2-7 and V is TRBV5-5; D is perhaps TRBD2 (6 bases). This CDR3 spans 17 amino acids. CDR1 and CDR2 (germline): SGHKS, YYEKEE (reference sequence). V lost 1 base and J lost 3, with 20 bases in between. Here the CDR3 reads CASSLIIEVAASYEQYF. CDR3 sequence (DNA): TGTGCCAGCAGCTTGATTATTGAGGTAGCGGCGAGCTACGAGCAGTACTTC.

This clonotype has at least ten counts. The CDR3 DNA reads as TGCGCCAGCAGCCAAGCCCCAACAGTCCCTCGCTCCTACGAGCAGTACTTC. The encoded protein is CASSQAPTVPRSYEQYF. V is TRBV4-1 and J is TRBJ2-7; D is uncertain. CDR3 length: 17 amino acids. The germline CDR1 and CDR2 sequences are MGHRA and YSYEKL. With 1 base removed from V and 0 bases from J, the gap between germline ends came to 16 bases.

The chain recombines TRBV12-3 or TRBV12-4 with TRBJ2-1; TRBD2 agrees at 9 bases. The CDR3 is 15 residues long. Losses at the gene ends were 3 bases for V and 10 bases for J; bases not matched to a gene: 10. CDR3 sequence (DNA): TGTGCCAGCAGTTTTGGGCGGGAGGGCCGGAGGGAGCAGTTCTTC. It specifies CASSFGREGRREQFF.

In its sample, this clonotype was seen a few times. The rearrangement links TRBV20-1 to TRBJ2-7, with 9 nucleotides matching TRBD1. V shed 0 bases and J 3 bases; nucleotides not matched to a gene: 6. Germline V CDR1 and CDR2: DFQATT, SNEGSKA (reference sequence). The CDR3 is 15 residues long. DNA of the CDR3: TGCAGTGCTAGAGATCCCGAGGGACAGGGCTACGAGCAGTACTTC. Protein product: CSARDPEGQGYEQYF.

V and J are TRBV5-1 and TRBJ2-5; no definite D call. This CDR3 is 16 amino acids long. The germline V gene has CDR1 SGHRS and CDR2 YFSETQ. V gave up 4 bases and J gave up 5 bases, with 21 bases separating them. CDR3 coding DNA: TGCGCCAGCAGCATTCAAAGAGGACCCAAAGCGGAGACCCAGTACTTC. Translated, it gives CASSIQRGPKAETQYF.